Shown below are 20 T cell receptor beta chains from a single sample sequenced in a study of cytomegalovirus exposure and HLA in healthy donors. Researchers ran the PCR with 60 Vbeta and 13 Jbeta primers. The method was immunoSEQ multiplex PCR; TCRdb's version includes in-frame clones alone and lacks a portion of them. Of about 150,000 clones detected, approximately 80% appear once; the ten largest clones hold roughly 3.7%. Sequences were obtained from PBMCs. The receptors stem from a male donor in good health and CMV-seronegative.

V and J are TRBV27 and TRBJ2-2; 7 bases line up with TRBD2. Germline V gene lookup returns CDR1 MNHEY and CDR2 SMNVEV (reference sequence). The length of the CDR3 is 16 residues. J was trimmed by 6 bases and V by 4 bases; bases with no gene match: 11. The chain's CDR3 is CASSSLGTGGAGELFF. CDR3 sequence (DNA): TGTGCCAGCAGTTCATTGGGGACGGGGGGAGCCGGGGAGCTGTTTTTT.

V gene TRBV5-1 combines with J gene TRBJ2-1; a weak D match, TRBD1 (5 bases). Germline loops: CDR1 SGHRS, CDR2 YFSETQ. This CDR3 is 11 amino acids long. The ends were cut back, 0 bases at V and 10 bases at J, with 5 bases in the middle. The CDR3 region is CASSLGQEQFF. The CDR3 bases are TGCGCCAGCAGCTTGGGACAGGAGCAGTTCTTC.

The CDR3 protein is CASSQVGTGGGYTF. The CDR3 bases are TGCGCCAGCAGCCAAGTCGGGACAGGGGGGGGCTACACCTTC. The V and J genes are TRBV4-1 and TRBJ1-2; 11 positions agree with TRBD1. The V gene end was trimmed by 1 base and the J gene end by 8 bases; junction bases not matched to a gene: 3. Germline V gives CDR1 MGHRA, CDR2 YSYEKL. This CDR3 has 14 residues.

A note on this clone: One junction end does not reproduce the germline sequence, and a read error may be involved. V is TRBV7-9 and J is TRBJ2-3, with unresolved D. The CDR3 is made up of 15 amino acids. Germline V gene lookup returns CDR1 SEHNR and CDR2 FQNEAQ (reference sequence). The CDR3 bases are TGTTCCAGCAGCTTTCTGAGTACTGACTCAGATACGCAGTATTTT. The encoded protein is CSSSFLSTDSDTQYF.

V is TRBV6-1 and J is TRBJ2-1, with TRBD1 matching 9 bases. CDR3 length: 15 amino acids. The trim removed 4 bases at V and 8 bases at J, leaving 9 bases unmatched. Germline V gives CDR1 MNHNS, CDR2 SASEGT. CDR3 sequence (DNA): TGTGCCAGCAGTGTTAGGGGACAGGGTCTTGATGAGCAGTTCTTC. The encoded protein is CASSVRGQGLDEQFF.

The chain carries TRBV5-4 and TRBJ1-6; D perhaps matches TRBD1 (6 bases). The CDR3 loop spans 13 amino acids. Trimming left V 2 bases short and J 6 bases short, with 6 bases between. The V gene's germline CDR1 is SGHNT and CDR2 YYREEE (reference sequence). The CDR3 DNA reads as TGTGCCAGCAGCTTACAGGGTAATTCACCCCTCCACTTT. Translated, it gives CASSLQGNSPLHF.

The rearrangement joins TRBV27 to TRBJ2-1, with 12 bases matching TRBD2. The CDR3 has 16 residues. V lost 7 bases, J lost 3 bases, and 7 bases stayed unmatched. The V gene's germline CDR1 is MNHEY and CDR2 SMNVEV (reference sequence). The CDR3: CASTVPGLAGYNEQFF. In DNA, the CDR3 is TGTGCCAGCACCGTACCGGGACTAGCGGGCTACAATGAGCAGTTCTTC.

The gene calls are TRBV6-5 and TRBJ1-1, with a possible D match to TRBD1 (6 bases). The germline CDR1 and CDR2 sequences are MNHEY and SVGAGI. Trimming removed 0 bases from V and 3 bases from J, with 8 bases in between. This CDR3 has 14 residues. This CDR3 is CASSYSQGYTEAFF. The CDR3 bases are TGTGCCAGCAGTTACTCACAGGGATACACTGAAGCTTTCTTT.

The gene calls are TRBV5-8 and TRBJ1-2, with TRBD1 identical over 7 bases. Trimming at V came to 4 bases and at J to 4 bases, leaving 10 bases not matched to a gene. In germline, CDR1 is SGHTS, CDR2 YDEGEE. The CDR3 covers 15 residues. The CDR3 protein is CASSLDRDPFYGYTF. DNA for the CDR3: TGTGCCAGCAGCCTCGACAGGGACCCTTTCTATGGCTACACCTTC.

In the case of this clone: Different DNA sequences within this sample yield the same CDR3. The rearrangement uses TRBV27 and TRBJ1-1; weak D call: TRBD1 (5 bases). The CDR3 contains 13 residues. Deletions cut 0 bases from V and 4 bases from J, with 6 bases between. The germline gives CDR1 MNHEY, CDR2 SMNVEV (reference sequence). The CDR3 sequence is CASSLSGGTEAFF. DNA of the CDR3: TGTGCCAGCAGTTTATCGGGGGGCACTGAAGCTTTCTTT.

This chain links TRBV6-5 with TRBJ2-7; D unclear. Deletions cut 2 bases from V and 0 bases from J, with 5 bases between. The CDR3 spans 13 residues. Germline CDR1 and CDR2: MNHEY and SVGAGI. CDR3: CASSYESSYEQYF. The CDR3 DNA sequence: TGTGCCAGCAGTTACGAGAGCTCCTACGAGCAGTACTTC.

This rearrangement joins TRBV21-1 to TRBJ2-2; the table's D call, TRBD1, was not checked against the DNA. TRBV21-1 is a pseudogene. This CDR3 is 16 amino acids long. The DNA of the CDR3 is TGTGCCAGCAGCAACAAACAGGGATCGAACACCGGGGAGCTGTTTTTT. Protein sequence: CASSNKQGSNTGELFF.

The chain couples TRBV7-9 to TRBJ1-6; the match to TRBD1 covers 7 bases. Trimming took 7 bases from V and 14 from J; bases not matched to a gene: 8. The germline gives CDR1 SEHNR, CDR2 FQNEAQ (reference sequence). The CDR3 consists of 12 residues. The CDR3 DNA follows: TGTGCCAGCACCGAGGACAGGCCCTCCCTCCACTTT. Protein: CASTEDRPSLHF.

The chain joins TRBV18 to TRBJ1-2; maybe TRBD1 (6 bases). This CDR3 has 13 residues. Trimming took 4 bases from V and 5 from J, leaving 11 bases between them. Germline V gene lookup returns CDR1 KGHSH and CDR2 LQKENI. CDR3 DNA sequence: TGTGCCAGCTCACACCGACAGGTTTATGGCTACACCTTC. Translating gives CASSHRQVYGYTF. Variable domain in full (rest from reference TRBV18 and TRBJ1-2): NAGVMQNPRHLVRRRGQEARLRCSPMKGHSHVYWYRQLPEEGLKFMVYLQKENIIDESGMPKERFSAEFPKEGPSILRIQQVVRGDSAAYFCASSHRQVYGYTFGSGTRLTVV.

The chain employs TRBV5-1 and TRBJ2-7; TRBD2 matches 10 bases. Germline V CDR1 and CDR2: SGHRS, YFSETQ. CDR3 length: 17 amino acids. With V trimmed by 5 bases and J by 7 bases, 18 bases remained unmatched. CDR3 in DNA: TGCGCCAGCAGTTCCCAACCAACTAGCGGGAAAGGTAAAGAGCAGTACTTC. Amino acid sequence: CASSSQPTSGKGKEQYF.

The V and J genes are TRBV5-1 and TRBJ2-5; tentative D call: TRBD1 (5 bases). CDR1 and CDR2 (germline): SGHRS, YFSETQ. The CDR3 totals 15 residues. V was trimmed by 1 base and J by 6 bases, leaving 16 bases between them. The CDR3 bases are TGCGCCAGCAGCTTGCTGCAGGGTACTGACCAGACCCAGTACTTC. Its translation: CASSLLQGTDQTQYF.

J is TRBJ1-2 and V is TRBV4-1; perhaps TRBD1 as D (5 bases). V dropped 0 bases and J dropped 6 bases, with 11 bases sitting between them. Germline V lookup: CDR1 MGHRA, CDR2 YSYEKL. CDR3 length: 14 amino acids. The CDR3 sequence is CASSQEIGADGYTF. The CDR3 nucleotides read TGCGCCAGCAGCCAAGAAATAGGGGCAGATGGCTACACCTTC.

V usage is TRBV5-1 and J usage is TRBJ1-3, with D perhaps matching TRBD1 (5 bases). CDR3 length: 16 amino acids. Trimming pared 0 bases from V and 2 bases from J, leaving 12 bases between. Germline V gene data show CDR1 as SGHRS and CDR2 as YFSETQ. The CDR3 here is CASSLGASRAGNTIYF. CDR3 nucleotides: TGCGCCAGCAGCTTGGGGGCCAGCAGGGCTGGAAACACCATATATTTT.

This clone has more than one count but fewer than ten. V and J are TRBV7-3 and TRBJ2-1, with 12 bases aligning to TRBD1. The CDR3 sequence is 16 residues long. V shed 4 bases, J shed 8 bases, and the junction held 9 bases outside the gene matches. From germline, CDR1 is SGHTA and CDR2 FQGTGA. The CDR3: CASSSTPGQGADEQFF. CDR3 in DNA: TGTGCCAGCAGCTCTACCCCGGGACAGGGGGCGGATGAGCAGTTCTTC.

This sequence joins TRBV5-1 and TRBJ2-5; 14 bases line up with TRBD2. The tail of the sequence fits TRBJ2-7 better, so the J call may be wrong. The CDR3 consists of 17 residues. Germline CDR1 SGHRS, CDR2 YFSETQ. The CDR3 region has the DNA TGCGCCAGCAGCAAACCGGGACTAGCGGGAGAGGGGTACGAGCAGTACTTC. The encoded protein is CASSKPGLAGEGYEQYF.